This TCR beta chain derives from a study of blood T cell repertoires in COVID-19. Study information: The United States, Italy and Spain were the sources of the acute and convalescent COVID-19 samples. T cells, B-cell-depleted T cells, or PBMCs provided the cDNA or gDNA that served as material.

Methods used by the authors: Reference gene primer amplification gave nucleated cell count estimates. Only in-frame clones appear in the TCRdb table, and some are missing; sequencing was by immunoSEQ multiplex PCR. V, J and clone size derive from that table, while D and trimming were established from the DNA sequence. Among tens of thousands of clones listed, roughly 76% were seen once. J lost 2 bases, V lost 4 bases, and 6 bases had no gene match. The CDR3 extends over 15 amino acids. Germline CDR1 SEHNR, CDR2 FQNEAQ (reference sequence). The receptor comes from a man in his 70s with active or convalescent COVID-19. The J gene is TRBJ1-1, the V gene TRBV7-9; 8 nucleotides match TRBD1. Sequencing was done on a sample of peripheral blood. The CDR3 loop is CASSSQGAGNTEAFF. CDR3 bases: TGTGCCAGCAGCTCCCAGGGGGCTGGAAACACTGAAGCTTTCTTT.